This T cell receptor (beta chain) is drawn from a study of T cell responses to AZD1222 COVID-19 vaccine (dated by TCRdb to 2020 to 2022). Regarding the complete study: AZD1222 recipients given second doses at about 4 weeks or at about 12 weeks were pooled, since spike-specific TCR depth and breadth were not found to differ between the two schedules. Trial participants were enrolled into age subgroups of 18-55, 56-69 and 70-plus years, which contained around 150, 28 and 57 TCR-sequenced participants, respectively. A total of under 250 trial participants underwent TCR sequencing, of whom about 200 had received two doses of AZD1222 and some 25 had received two doses of the MenACWY control vaccine.

The CDR3 regions of human TCRbeta chains were analyzed by immunosequencing. The authors' analysis ran thus. TCRs in the repertoires were compared against a reference library of SARS-CoV-2-specific TCRs that had been generated with the MIRA antigen-specificity platform. Breadth was defined as the fraction of unique TCRs that were SARS-CoV-2-associated. Depth was defined as the fraction of total T cells that were SARS-CoV-2-associated. Using the MIRA data, each spike-specific TCR was assigned both to the spike region to which the TCR was reactive and to a CD4 or CD8 class. Log10-transformed breadth and depth values were compared by one-way ANOVA with Sidak's multiple comparisons tests. TCRdb retrieved this table from immuneACCESS and kept in-frame rearrangements only. Not all clones are present; in checked studies, unresolved V genes account for under half, and no reason is known for the remainder. V and J calls and clone size are copied from that table; D and trimming were computed from the DNA. This sample comprises 100,000 or so clones, roughly 88% of them detected only once. Around 2.8% of the sample is taken by the ten largest.

The sample holds a few counts of this clone. Its antigen is unknown. Base qualities are not recorded, but no much larger clone differs from it by a single base. In the same sample, other DNA sequences code for this CDR3. The time point tag for this specimen amounts to: baseline before first vaccination. The vaccinee samples were drawn from two UK trials, COV001 and COV002, one of which was a single-blind randomized controlled phase 2/3 trial testing AZD1222 (ChAdOx1 nCoV-19) in healthy adults. For TCRbeta chain sequencing, PBMC samples were collected from trial participants at day 0 and at day 28 after the second dose. CDR1 and CDR2 (KGHDR, SFDVKD) derive from the germline V gene. From cysteine to phenylalanine, the CDR3 is 12 amino acids long. Left in the record is the CDR3 DNA by itself, 36 bases read in frame from the first base. V is cut by 6 bases and J by 2 bases, and the space between the germline ends is 4 bases.

General conclusions and limits of the study: The 56-69-year group was small, and its depth increase did not reach significance, likely because of low power. After two AZD1222 doses, spike-specific TCR breadth and depth were significantly higher than at day 0 and than in MenACWY recipients. Epitopes outside the regions mutated in the B.1.351 and B.1.1.7 variants were reportedly recognized by nearly half of the unique spike-specific TCRs. Vaccine-associated CD4 TCRs spanned the whole spike protein, with dominant responses in regions 160-218 and 743-854. Conclusions about previously exposed vaccinees are limited because only 5 or 6 AZD1222 recipients were SARS-CoV-2 seropositive at baseline. No day 14 peak-response samples were available, so repertoires were characterized only after the peak T cell response. Most participants were white British and females outnumbered males, and the authors suggested that clonal diversity may have been underestimated.

The sequence links TRBV24-1 to TRBJ1-5; the D gene is not confidently resolved. The TCR comes from an adult in good health. The sequences come from peripheral blood, collected on day 0 of AZD1222 vaccination. The CDR3 protein: CATSTGNQPQHF. The DNA reads TGTGCCACCAGTACCGGCAATCAGCCCCAGCATTTT.